The sequence of this T cell receptor beta chain was determined in a study of blood T cells in healthy people across ages. Overall study context: About one barcoded beta molecule per two T cells was captured by template switching. Study-wide results and caveats: While age rose, TCR beta diversity per million T cells dropped in a roughly linear way. Long-lived donors carried more naive CD4+ cells and greater diversity than aged donors.

Per-sample yields of isolated PBMCs were at least 6 million. Trimming removed 6 bases from V and 2 bases from J; junction bases left unmatched: 10. The germline CDR1 and CDR2 sequences are DFQATT and SNEGSKA (reference sequence). The CDR3 length is 15 residues. With a J-beta primer mix and a sample-barcoded 5' primer, a second PCR ran 7 to 11 cycles. TCRdb redid the calling of the 5' RACE reads with MiXCR, one entry per CDR3 protein. Of 1.5 million to 2 million distinct CDR3 sequences listed, about 35% are singletons. Worth noting for this clonotype: Its target is not known.

Material: blood. V and J are TRBV20-1 and TRBJ2-5, with TRBD1 matching over 9 bases. This sequence was found in a woman younger than 45 in good health. CDR3 loop: CSAHPWDREQETQYF. The CDR3 coding sequence is TGCAGTGCCCATCCCTGGGACAGGGAACAAGAGACCCAGTACTTC.